This T cell receptor beta chain comes out of a study of T cell responses to AZD1222 COVID-19 vaccine. Turning to the study itself: Analyses pooled second doses at about 4 or about 12 weeks.

Study-level findings and limits: In a largely white British group with more females than males, clonal diversity was possibly underestimated. The breadth and depth of Spike-specific TCRs increased once two AZD1222 doses had been given. Nearly half of unique spike-specific TCRs reportedly avoided B.1.351 and B.1.1.7 mutated regions.

Measured with immunoSEQ multiplex PCR; TCRdb has only the in-frame clones, and not every one. The sample holds roughly 120,000 clones, more than 70% seen once. In the case of this clone: Its antigen is unknown.

The sample in question was peripheral blood, obtained on day 0 of AZD1222 vaccination. This clonotype originated in an adult in good health.

The CDR3 loop is CASSPRTGGKNSPLHF. In nucleotides, the CDR3 is TGCGCCAGCAGCCCCAGGACAGGGGGCAAGAATTCACCCCTCCACTTT. The chain joins TRBV5-1 to TRBJ1-6; 11 positions agree with TRBD1. With V trimmed by 4 bases and J by 7 bases, 7 bases remained unmatched. Germline V CDR1 and CDR2: SGHRS, YFSETQ. There are 16 residues in the CDR3.